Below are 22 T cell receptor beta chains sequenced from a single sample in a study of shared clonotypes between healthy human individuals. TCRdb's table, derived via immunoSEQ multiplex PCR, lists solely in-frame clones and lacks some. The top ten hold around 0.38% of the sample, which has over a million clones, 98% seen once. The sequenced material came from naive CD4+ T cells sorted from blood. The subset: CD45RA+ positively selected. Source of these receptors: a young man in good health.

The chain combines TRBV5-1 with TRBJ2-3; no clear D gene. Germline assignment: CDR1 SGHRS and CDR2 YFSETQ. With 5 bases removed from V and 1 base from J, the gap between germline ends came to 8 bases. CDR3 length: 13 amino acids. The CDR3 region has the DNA TGCGCCAGCAGGGAAGTGGGCACAGATACGCAGTATTTT. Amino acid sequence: CASREVGTDTQYF.

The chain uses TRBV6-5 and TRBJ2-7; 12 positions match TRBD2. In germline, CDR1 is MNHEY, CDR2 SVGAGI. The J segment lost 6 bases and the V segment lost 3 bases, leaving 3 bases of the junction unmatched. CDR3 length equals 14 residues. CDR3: CASSYRLAGAEQYF. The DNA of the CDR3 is TGTGCCAGCAGTTATCGACTAGCGGGAGCCGAGCAGTACTTC.

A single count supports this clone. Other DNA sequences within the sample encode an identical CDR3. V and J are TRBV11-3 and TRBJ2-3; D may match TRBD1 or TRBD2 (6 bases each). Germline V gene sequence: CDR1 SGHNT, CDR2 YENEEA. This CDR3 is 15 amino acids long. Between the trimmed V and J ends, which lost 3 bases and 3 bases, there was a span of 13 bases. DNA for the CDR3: TGTGCCAGCAGCTTCGGGGGCCGAGGGACAGATACGCAGTATTTT. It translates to CASSFGGRGTDTQYF.

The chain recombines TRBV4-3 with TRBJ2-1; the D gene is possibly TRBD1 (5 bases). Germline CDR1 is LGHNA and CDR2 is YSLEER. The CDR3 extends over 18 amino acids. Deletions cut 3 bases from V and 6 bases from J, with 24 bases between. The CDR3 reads CASSHGSPFEAGSNEQFF. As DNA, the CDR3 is TGCGCCAGCAGCCACGGATCCCCCTTCGAGGCAGGGTCCAATGAGCAGTTCTTC.

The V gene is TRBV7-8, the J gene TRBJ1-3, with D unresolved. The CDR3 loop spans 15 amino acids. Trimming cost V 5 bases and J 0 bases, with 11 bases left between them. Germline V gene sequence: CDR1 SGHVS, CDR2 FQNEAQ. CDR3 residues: CASSLDGDSGNTIYF. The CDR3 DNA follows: TGTGCCAGCAGCCTCGATGGGGACTCTGGAAACACCATATATTTT.

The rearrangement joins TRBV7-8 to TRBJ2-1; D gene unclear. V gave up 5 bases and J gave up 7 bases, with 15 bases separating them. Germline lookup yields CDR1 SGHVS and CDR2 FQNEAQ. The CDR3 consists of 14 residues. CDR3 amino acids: CASSAVSRRNEQFF. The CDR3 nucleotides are TGTGCCAGCAGCGCGGTGAGCCGGCGTAATGAGCAGTTCTTC.

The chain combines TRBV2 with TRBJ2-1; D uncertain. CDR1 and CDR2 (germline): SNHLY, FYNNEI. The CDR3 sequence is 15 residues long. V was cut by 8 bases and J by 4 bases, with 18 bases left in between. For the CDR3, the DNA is TGTGCCAGCCAGCCCCTTAGCCGCTCATACAATGAGCAGTTCTTC. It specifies CASQPLSRSYNEQFF.

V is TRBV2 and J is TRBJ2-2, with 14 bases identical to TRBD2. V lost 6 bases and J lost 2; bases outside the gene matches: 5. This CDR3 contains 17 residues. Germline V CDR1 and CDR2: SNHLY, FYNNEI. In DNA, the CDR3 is TGTGCCAGCAGCAGAGGACTAGCGGGAGGTAACACCGGGGAGCTGTTTTTT. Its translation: CASSRGLAGGNTGELFF.

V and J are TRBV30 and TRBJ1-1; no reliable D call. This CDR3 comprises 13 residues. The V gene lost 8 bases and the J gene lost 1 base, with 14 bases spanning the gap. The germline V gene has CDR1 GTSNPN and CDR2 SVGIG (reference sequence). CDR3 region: CARMGGPNTEAFF. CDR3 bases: TGTGCCCGGATGGGCGGCCCGAACACTGAAGCTTTCTTT.

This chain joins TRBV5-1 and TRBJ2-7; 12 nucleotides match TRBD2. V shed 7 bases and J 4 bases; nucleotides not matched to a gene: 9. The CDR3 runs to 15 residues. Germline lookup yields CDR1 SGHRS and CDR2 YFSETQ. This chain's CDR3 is CASGPTSGSGYEQYF. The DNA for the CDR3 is TGCGCCAGCGGTCCGACTAGCGGGAGTGGGTACGAGCAGTACTTC.

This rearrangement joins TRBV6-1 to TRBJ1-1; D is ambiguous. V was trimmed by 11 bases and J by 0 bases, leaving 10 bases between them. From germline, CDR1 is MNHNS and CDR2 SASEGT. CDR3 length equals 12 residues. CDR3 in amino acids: CAGRDLNTEAFF. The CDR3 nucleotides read TGTGCCGGCCGGGATTTGAACACTGAAGCTTTCTTT.

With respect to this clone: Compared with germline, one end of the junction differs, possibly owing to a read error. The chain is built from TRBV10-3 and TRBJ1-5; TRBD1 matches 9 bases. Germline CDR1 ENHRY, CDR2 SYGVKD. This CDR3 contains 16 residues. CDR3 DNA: TGTGCCATCAGTGAAGCCGGGACAGGGAACAATCGGCCCCAGCATTTT. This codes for CAISEAGTGNNRPQHF.

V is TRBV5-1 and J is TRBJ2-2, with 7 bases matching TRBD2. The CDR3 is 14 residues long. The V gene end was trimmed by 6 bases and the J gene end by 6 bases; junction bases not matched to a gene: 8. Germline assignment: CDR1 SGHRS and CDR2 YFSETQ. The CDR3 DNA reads TGCGCCAGCACCGGACTAGGATGGGCCGGGGAGCTGTTTTTT. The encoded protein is CASTGLGWAGELFF.

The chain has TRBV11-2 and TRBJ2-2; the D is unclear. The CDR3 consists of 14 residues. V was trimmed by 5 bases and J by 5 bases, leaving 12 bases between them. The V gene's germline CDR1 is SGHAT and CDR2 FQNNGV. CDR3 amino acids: CASSPRPGTGELFF. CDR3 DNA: TGTGCCAGCAGCCCGCGACCGGGTACCGGGGAGCTGTTTTTT.

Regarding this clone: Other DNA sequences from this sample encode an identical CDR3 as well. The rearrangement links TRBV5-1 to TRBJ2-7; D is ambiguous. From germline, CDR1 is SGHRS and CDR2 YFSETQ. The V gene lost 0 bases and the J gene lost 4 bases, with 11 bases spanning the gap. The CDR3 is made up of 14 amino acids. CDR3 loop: CASSLVSGTYEQYF. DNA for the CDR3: TGCGCCAGCAGCTTGGTTTCCGGAACTTACGAGCAGTACTTC.

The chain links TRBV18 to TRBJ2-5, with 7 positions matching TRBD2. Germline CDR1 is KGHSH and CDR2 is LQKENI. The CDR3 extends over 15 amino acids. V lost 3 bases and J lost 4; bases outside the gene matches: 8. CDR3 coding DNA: TGTGCCAGCTCACCGGGAGCGGGAAGTCGAGAGACCCAGTACTTC. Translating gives CASSPGAGSRETQYF.

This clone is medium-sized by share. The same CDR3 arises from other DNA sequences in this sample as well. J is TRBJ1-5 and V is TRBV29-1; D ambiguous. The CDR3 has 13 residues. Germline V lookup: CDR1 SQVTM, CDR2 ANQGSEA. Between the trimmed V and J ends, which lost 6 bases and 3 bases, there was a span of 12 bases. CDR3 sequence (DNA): TGCAGCGTACGTGACAATCACAATCAGCCCCAGCATTTT. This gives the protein CSVRDNHNQPQHF.

As DNA, the CDR3 is TGTGCCAGCAGTATCGATAGGGGACTGAACTCTGGGGCCAACGTCCTGACTTTC. It is translated as CASSIDRGLNSGANVLTF. The J gene is TRBJ2-6, the V gene TRBV9; perhaps TRBD2 as D (6 bases). Deletions cut 5 bases from V and 0 bases from J, with 18 bases between. This CDR3 contains 18 residues. The germline V gene has CDR1 SGDLS and CDR2 YYNGEE.

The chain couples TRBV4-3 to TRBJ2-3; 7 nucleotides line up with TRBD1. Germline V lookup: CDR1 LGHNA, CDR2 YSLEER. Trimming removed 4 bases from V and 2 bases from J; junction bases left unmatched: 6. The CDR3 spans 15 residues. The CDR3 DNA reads TGCGCCAGCAGCCCCGGGGACAGAGACACAGATACGCAGTATTTT. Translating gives CASSPGDRDTDTQYF.

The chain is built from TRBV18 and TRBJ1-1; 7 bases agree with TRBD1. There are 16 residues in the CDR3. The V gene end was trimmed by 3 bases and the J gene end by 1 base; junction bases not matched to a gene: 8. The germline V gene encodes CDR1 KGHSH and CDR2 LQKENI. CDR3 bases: TGTGCCAGCTCACCCCAACAGGGGTACGAGAACACTGAAGCTTTCTTT. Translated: CASSPQQGYENTEAFF.

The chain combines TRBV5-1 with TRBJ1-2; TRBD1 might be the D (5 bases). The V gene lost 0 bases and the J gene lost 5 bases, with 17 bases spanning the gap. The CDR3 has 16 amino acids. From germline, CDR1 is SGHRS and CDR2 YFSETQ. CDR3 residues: CASSLASGPGTYGYTF. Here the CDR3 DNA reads TGCGCCAGCAGCTTGGCCTCTGGTCCCGGGACGTATGGCTACACCTTC.

CDR3: CASSLISDTYEQYF. The CDR3 region has the DNA TGTGCCAGCTCCCTTATAAGCGACACCTACGAGCAGTACTTC. V and J are TRBV18 and TRBJ2-7; D remains ambiguous. This CDR3 is built from 14 residues. The ends were cut back, 6 bases at V and 2 bases at J, with 14 bases in the middle. In germline, CDR1 is KGHSH, CDR2 LQKENI.